Given below is one T cell receptor (beta chain) in context. What it binds is unknown. The germline V and J ends were trimmed by 9 bases and 0 bases, with 12 bases remaining between them. CDR3 length equals 13 residues. Germline CDR1 SNHLY, CDR2 FYNNEI. The sample comes from a study of type 1 and type 2 diabetes patients. Amplification started from genomic DNA. Amplification of the beta chain CDR3 used 30 forward and 13 reverse multiplex primers. One entry per CDR3 protein results from TCRdb running MiXCR on the multiplex PCR reads. The table includes 250,000 or so distinct CDR3 sequences, approximately 50% detected once. Study outcomes and limitations: With limited T2D and control samples, some T1D-only expanded clones may not be T1D-specific. Type 2 diabetes and control samples shared highly correlated V and J usage, averaging about 0.97.

The sequencing input was peripheral blood mononuclear cells (PBMCs). J is TRBJ2-7 and V is TRBV2; D uncertain. The TCR comes from a young man with type 2 diabetes. CDR3 residues: CARACSLSYEQYF. In DNA, the CDR3 is TGTGCCAGGGCCTGTTCCCTCTCCTACGAGCAGTACTTC. Looking up the rest from reference TRBV2 and TRBJ2-7 gives the full variable domain: EPEVTQTPSHQVTQMGQEVILRCVPISNHLYFYWYRQILGQKVEFLVSFYNNEISEKSEIFDDQFSVERPDGSNFTLKIRSTKLEDSAMYFCARACSLSYEQYFGPGTRLTVT.